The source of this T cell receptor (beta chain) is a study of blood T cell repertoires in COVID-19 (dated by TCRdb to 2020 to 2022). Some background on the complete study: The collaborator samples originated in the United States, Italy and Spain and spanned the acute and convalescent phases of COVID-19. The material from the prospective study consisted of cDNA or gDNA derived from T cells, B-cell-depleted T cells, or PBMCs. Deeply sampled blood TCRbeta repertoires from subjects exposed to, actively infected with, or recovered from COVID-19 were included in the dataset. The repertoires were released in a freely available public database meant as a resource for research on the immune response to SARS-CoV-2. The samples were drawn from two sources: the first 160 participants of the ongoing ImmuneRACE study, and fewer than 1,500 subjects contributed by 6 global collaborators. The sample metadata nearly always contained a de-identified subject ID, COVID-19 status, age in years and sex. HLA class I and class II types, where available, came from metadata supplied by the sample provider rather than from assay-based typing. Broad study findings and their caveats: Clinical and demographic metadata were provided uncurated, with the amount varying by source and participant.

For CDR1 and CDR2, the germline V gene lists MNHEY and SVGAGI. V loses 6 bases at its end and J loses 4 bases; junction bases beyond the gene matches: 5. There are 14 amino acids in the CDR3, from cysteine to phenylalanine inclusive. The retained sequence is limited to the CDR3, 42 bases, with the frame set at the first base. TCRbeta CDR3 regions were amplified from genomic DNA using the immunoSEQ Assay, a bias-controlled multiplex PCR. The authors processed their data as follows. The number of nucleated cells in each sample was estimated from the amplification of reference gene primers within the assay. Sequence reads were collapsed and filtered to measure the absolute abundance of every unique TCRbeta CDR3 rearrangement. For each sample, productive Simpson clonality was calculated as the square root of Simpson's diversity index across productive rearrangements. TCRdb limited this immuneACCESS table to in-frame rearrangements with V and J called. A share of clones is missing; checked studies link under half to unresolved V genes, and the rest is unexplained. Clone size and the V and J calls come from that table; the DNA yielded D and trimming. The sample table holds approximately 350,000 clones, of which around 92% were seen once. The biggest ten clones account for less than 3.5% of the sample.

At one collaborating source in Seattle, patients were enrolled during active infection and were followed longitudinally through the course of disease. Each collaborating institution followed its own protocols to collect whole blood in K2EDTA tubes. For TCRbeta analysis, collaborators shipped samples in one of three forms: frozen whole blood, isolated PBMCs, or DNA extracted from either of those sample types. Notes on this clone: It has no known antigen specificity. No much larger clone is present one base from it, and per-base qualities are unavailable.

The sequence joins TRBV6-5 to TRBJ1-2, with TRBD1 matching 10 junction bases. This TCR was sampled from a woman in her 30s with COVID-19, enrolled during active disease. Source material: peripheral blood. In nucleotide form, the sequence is TGTGCCAGCAGCCCGGGACAGGGGTTCTATGGCTACACCTTC. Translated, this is CASSPGQGFYGYTF.